One and the same sample provided the 31 T cell receptor beta chains below, sequenced in a study of cytomegalovirus exposure and HLA in healthy donors. 60 Vbeta and 13 Jbeta primers were used in PCR. The repertoire was sequenced with immunoSEQ multiplex PCR; TCRdb's copy has only in-frame clones and lacks some. Among roughly 230,000 clones listed, over 75% were seen once. The sample comprised PBMCs. These receptors came from a boy younger than 18 in good health and CMV-seronegative.

The sample holds a few counts of this clone. The CDR3 sequence is CASSFLEIQSNYGYTF. The CDR3 nucleotides read TGTGCCAGCAGCTTTCTGGAAATACAGAGTAACTATGGCTACACCTTC. The V gene is TRBV11-2, the J gene TRBJ1-2, with D unresolved. The CDR3 totals 16 residues. CDR1 and CDR2 from the germline V gene are SGHAT and FQNNGV. V was cut by 3 bases and J by 1 base, with 15 bases left in between.

This clone has just a few counts. V and J are TRBV2 and TRBJ2-7; 7 nucleotides align to TRBD1. The V segment lost 7 bases and the J segment 4 bases; nucleotides outside the gene matches: 7. CDR3 length: 13 amino acids. CDR1 and CDR2 from the germline V gene are SNHLY and FYNNEI. The CDR3 is CASTGTVRYEQYF. CDR3 bases: TGTGCCAGCACCGGGACAGTAAGGTACGAGCAGTACTTC.

This clone was seen a single time. This chain connects TRBV6-4 to TRBJ2-3; maybe TRBD2 (5 bases). Germline lookup yields CDR1 MRHNA and CDR2 SNTAGT. There are 13 residues in the CDR3. V dropped 3 bases and J dropped 4 bases, with 8 bases sitting between them. CDR3 nucleotide sequence: TGTGCCAGCAGTGAAGAGGGCGCAGATACGCAGTATTTT. It codes for CASSEEGADTQYF.

The chain employs TRBV5-1 and TRBJ2-7, with TRBD2 as a possible D gene (5 bases). Per germline, CDR1 SGHRS and CDR2 YFSETQ. The CDR3 spans 13 residues. The V end was cut by 4 bases, the J end by 3 bases, with 11 bases between. CDR3 sequence: CASSAGLNYEQYF. CDR3 coding DNA: TGCGCCAGCAGCGCCGGACTTAACTACGAGCAGTACTTC.

The chain has TRBV6-1 and TRBJ2-2, with 7 positions matching TRBD1. CDR3 length: 14 amino acids. Germline V gene sequence: CDR1 MNHNS, CDR2 SASEGT. With 5 bases clipped from V and 4 bases from J, the junction kept 4 bases outside the gene matches. This CDR3 reads CASSPDRVTGELFF. CDR3 DNA sequence: TGTGCCAGCAGTCCCGACAGGGTCACCGGGGAGCTGTTTTTT.

This chain joins TRBV6-5 and TRBJ2-7, with D possibly being TRBD1 (5 bases). This CDR3 is built from 14 residues. Germline V lookup: CDR1 MNHEY, CDR2 SVGAGI. V was pared by 4 bases and J by 3 bases, with 13 bases between. The CDR3 DNA sequence: TGTGCCAGCAGTTTGCGACAGACCCACTACGAGCAGTACTTC. This sequence encodes CASSLRQTHYEQYF.

The chain employs TRBV19 and TRBJ2-6, with no clear D. The CDR3 is made up of 14 amino acids. V dropped 6 bases and J dropped 0 bases, with 6 bases sitting between them. Germline V gives CDR1 LNHDA, CDR2 SQIVND (reference sequence). The CDR3 loop reads CASSPNSGANVLTF. In DNA form, the CDR3 reads TGTGCCAGTAGCCCAAACTCTGGGGCCAACGTCCTGACTTTC.

CDR3 loop: CASSSRQGAYEQYF. Here the CDR3 DNA reads TGTGCCAGCAGTTCCCGACAGGGGGCGTACGAGCAGTACTTC. The V call is TRBV28, the J call TRBJ2-7; 10 nucleotides line up with TRBD1. After removal of 4 bases from V and 4 bases from J, the junction contained 4 bases not matched to a gene. Per germline, CDR1 MDHEN and CDR2 SYDVKM. This CDR3 region has 14 residues. The complete variable domain, with remaining parts taken from reference TRBV28 and TRBJ2-7, reads DVKVTQSSRYLVKRTGEKVFLECVQDMDHENMFWYRQDPGLGLRLIYFSYDVKMKEKGDIPEGYSVSREKKERFSLILESASTNQTSMYLCASSSRQGAYEQYFGPGTRLTVT.

There are a few counts of this clone. This chain uses TRBV28 with TRBJ2-2, with TRBD1 matching over 9 bases. The CDR3 is made up of 14 amino acids. The V gene end was trimmed by 7 bases and the J gene end by 5 bases; junction bases not matched to a gene: 5. CDR1 and CDR2 (germline): MDHEN, SYDVKM. The CDR3 DNA reads as TGTGCCAGCATTAGACAGGGGGGGACCGGGGAGCTGTTTTTT. As protein: CASIRQGGTGELFF.

The chain employs TRBV4-2 and TRBJ2-7, with 8 bases identical to TRBD1. With V trimmed by 4 bases and J by 3 bases, 8 bases remained unmatched. CDR3 size: 15 residues. Germline CDR1 LGHNA, CDR2 YNFKEQ. The CDR3 is CASSLDGQGGYEQYF. The CDR3 bases are TGTGCCAGCAGCCTAGACGGACAGGGAGGCTACGAGCAGTACTTC.

This clone was detected only once. V and J are TRBV10-2 and TRBJ2-7; D perhaps matches TRBD1 (6 bases). Germline V CDR1 and CDR2: WSHSY, SAAADI. The germline V and J ends were trimmed by 0 bases and 8 bases, with 14 bases remaining between them. The CDR3 has 14 residues. The CDR3 nucleotides are TGCGCCAGCAGTGAGTCGATTCAGGGGATAAAGCAGTACTTC. Its protein product is CASSESIQGIKQYF.

V gene TRBV19 combines with J gene TRBJ1-1; TRBD1 matches 7 bases. Unmatched junction bases numbered 7, after V lost 7 bases and J lost 8 bases. The CDR3 has 12 amino acids. Germline-derived CDR1 and CDR2 are LNHDA and SQIVND (reference sequence). The DNA of the CDR3 is TGTGCCAGTATAACAGGGGCGGCAGAAGCTTTCTTT. Encoded protein: CASITGAAEAFF.

The gene calls are TRBV18 and TRBJ1-2, with D perhaps TRBD1 (6 bases). The CDR3 length is 15 residues. V was clipped by 4 bases and J by 8 bases, with 20 bases between them. Germline CDR1 is KGHSH and CDR2 is LQKENI. In nucleotides, the CDR3 is TGTGCCAGCTCACTACAGACAGGCACCCCCCTCGGCTACACCTTC. Residues: CASSLQTGTPLGYTF.

The rearrangement links TRBV30 to TRBJ2-2; D possibly corresponds to TRBD2 (5 bases). Germline CDR1 GTSNPN, CDR2 SVGIG (reference sequence). CDR3 length: 15 residues. V lost 1 base and J lost 4, with 13 bases in between. The CDR3, as DNA: TGTGCCTGGAGTGGAGGGCTTGGCGGCACCGGGGAGCTGTTTTTT. Translated: CAWSGGLGGTGELFF.

The genes are TRBV19 and TRBJ1-5; unclear D gene. Germline CDR1 is LNHDA and CDR2 is SQIVND (reference sequence). The CDR3 runs 15 residues. V lost 3 bases to trimming and J lost 5 bases, with 14 bases between them. The CDR3 nucleotides are TGTGCCAGTAGTATTACAAGCTACTACGATCAGCCCCAGCATTTT. Protein: CASSITSYYDQPQHF.

The rearrangement joins TRBV27 to TRBJ2-6; no clear D. CDR1 and CDR2 from the germline V gene are MNHEY and SMNVEV (reference sequence). V was pared by 3 bases and J by 8 bases, with 8 bases between. The CDR3 loop spans 13 amino acids. The DNA for the CDR3 is TGTGCCAGCAGTTTCTCCACAACCAACGTCCTGACTTTC. It yields the protein CASSFSTTNVLTF.

The chain carries TRBV2 and TRBJ2-3, with 7 bases aligning to TRBD2. With 3 bases clipped from V and 4 bases from J, the junction kept 4 bases outside the gene matches. The length of the CDR3 is 14 residues. The germline V gene has CDR1 SNHLY and CDR2 FYNNEI. This CDR3 is CASSDGRFADTQYF. As DNA, the CDR3 is TGTGCCAGCAGTGACGGGAGGTTCGCAGATACGCAGTATTTT.

This clone has a handful of counts. V is TRBV4-1 and J is TRBJ1-4; D unresolved. With 0 bases removed from V and 7 bases from J, the gap between germline ends came to 15 bases. Germline CDR1 is MGHRA and CDR2 is YSYEKL. The CDR3 runs 16 residues. In nucleotides, the CDR3 is TGCGCCAGCAGCCAAGAACGTCCCGGGTCTGGTGAAAAACTGTTTTTT. Amino acid sequence: CASSQERPGSGEKLFF.

The genes are TRBV5-1 and TRBJ2-5, with D possibly being TRBD1 (5 bases). Germline-derived CDR1 and CDR2 are SGHRS and YFSETQ. V lost 3 bases and J 5 bases, leaving 14 bases between the germline ends. CDR3 length equals 14 residues. CDR3 protein: CASSSQERWETQYF. CDR3 sequence (DNA): TGCGCCAGCAGCTCACAGGAACGATGGGAGACCCAGTACTTC.

This clone was counted once. V gene TRBV11-2 combines with J gene TRBJ1-2, with TRBD1 matching 7 bases. CDR1 SGHAT and CDR2 FQNNGV come from the germline V gene. V shed 4 bases and J 0 bases; nucleotides not matched to a gene: 5. There are 15 residues in the CDR3. The CDR3 loop is CASSSWTGPNYGYTF. The CDR3 DNA follows: TGTGCCAGCAGCTCCTGGACAGGCCCTAACTATGGCTACACCTTC.

The chain carries TRBV4-1 and TRBJ1-6, with D unclear. Trimming took off 1 base at V and 7 bases at J, with 8 bases between the two ends. Germline V gene sequence: CDR1 MGHRA, CDR2 YSYEKL. The CDR3 consists of 14 residues. The CDR3 here is CASSQGAVNSPLHF. The CDR3, as DNA: TGCGCCAGCAGCCAAGGGGCCGTGAATTCACCCCTCCACTTT.

The CDR3 DNA is TGCGCCAGCAGCCCGACAGACCGAATCTACAATGAGCAGTTCTTC. Translating gives CASSPTDRIYNEQFF. The chain recombines TRBV5-1 with TRBJ2-1; a possible D gene is TRBD1 (5 bases). Trimming cost V 4 bases and J 3 bases, with 14 bases left between them. Germline CDR1 SGHRS, CDR2 YFSETQ. The CDR3 spans 15 residues.

This clone occurred a few times. V usage is TRBV21-1 and J usage is TRBJ1-2. TRBV21-1 has pseudogene status. The CDR3 has 19 residues. CDR3 residues: CASSIGGQLVVGDSGGYTF. The CDR3 DNA follows: TGTGCCAGCAGCATCGGGGGTCAACTTGTAGTCGGGGACTCGGGTGGCTACACCTTC.

The chain is built from TRBV11-2 and TRBJ1-3, with 9 positions matching TRBD1. The V and J ends lost 2 bases and 3 bases, in that order; junction bases with no gene match: 2. The CDR3 consists of 15 residues. The germline V gene has CDR1 SGHAT and CDR2 FQNNGV. The CDR3 DNA is TGTGCCAGCAGCTTAACAGGGGGCTTTGGAAACACCATATATTTT. It is translated as CASSLTGGFGNTIYF. The full variable domain, rest sourced from reference TRBV11-2 and TRBJ1-3, is EAGVAQSPRYKIIEKRQSVAFWCNPISGHATLYWYQQILGQGPKLLIQFQNNGVVDDSQLPKDRFSAERLKGVDSTLKIQPAKLEDSAVYLCASSLTGGFGNTIYFGEGSWLTVV.

The genes are TRBV4-1 and TRBJ2-5; the match to TRBD2 covers 10 bases. The junction had 2 bases not matched to a gene; V was cut back by 6 bases and J by 1 base. The CDR3 is 14 residues long. Germline values: CDR1 MGHRA, CDR2 YSYEKL. For the CDR3, the DNA is TGCGCCAGCAGTGCTAGCGGGAGCCAAGAGACCCAGTACTTC. This sequence encodes CASSASGSQETQYF.

The genes are TRBV19 and TRBJ2-3, with TRBD1 identical over 8 bases. CDR1 and CDR2 (germline): LNHDA, SQIVND (reference sequence). The CDR3 covers 16 residues. Trimming cost V 5 bases and J 1 base; bases outside gene matches: 8. The CDR3 here is CASSPTLDRGTDTQYF. The CDR3 region has the DNA TGTGCCAGTAGTCCCACTTTGGACAGGGGCACAGATACGCAGTATTTT. The full variable domain, in which reference TRBV19 and TRBJ2-3 provide the parts outside the CDR3, is DGGITQSPKYLFRKEGQNVTLSCEQNLNHDAMYWYRQDPGQGLRLIYYSQIVNDFQKGDIAEGYSVSREKKESFPLTVTSAQKNPTAFYLCASSPTLDRGTDTQYFGPGTRLTVL.

This rearrangement joins TRBV5-8 to TRBJ2-1, with TRBD1 matching over 9 bases. V gave up 6 bases and J gave up 3 bases; unmatched junction bases: 4. The V gene's germline CDR1 is SGHTS and CDR2 YDEGEE. The CDR3 spans 14 residues. The CDR3 coding sequence is TGTGCCAGCATCGACAGGGGGGACTACAATGAGCAGTTCTTC. As protein: CASIDRGDYNEQFF. Variable domain in full (rest from reference TRBV5-8 and TRBJ2-1): EAGVTQSPTHLIKTRGQQATLRCSPISGHTSVYWYQQALGLGLQFLLWYDEGEERNRGNFPPRFSGRQFPNYSSELNVNALELEDSALYLCASIDRGDYNEQFFGPGTRLTVL.

The V call is TRBV5-1, the J call TRBJ1-1, with unresolved D. The V gene lost 0 bases and the J gene lost 1 base, with 7 bases spanning the gap. CDR1 SGHRS and CDR2 YFSETQ come from the germline V gene. This CDR3 is 14 amino acids long. The CDR3 sequence is CASSLATENTEAFF. The CDR3 DNA is TGCGCCAGCAGCTTGGCTACTGAGAACACTGAAGCTTTCTTT.

The chain couples TRBV6-5 to TRBJ2-1, with 11 bases lining up with TRBD2. The CDR3 contains 15 residues. The V and J ends lost 1 base and 11 bases, in that order; junction bases with no gene match: 7. The germline V gene encodes CDR1 MNHEY and CDR2 SVGAGI. The CDR3, as DNA: TGTGCCAGCAGTTACTGGGGTCTAGCGGGGGGTCAGCAGTTCTTC. Translation gives CASSYWGLAGGQQFF.

The gene calls are TRBV6-4 and TRBJ2-1; TRBD1 matches 7 bases. This CDR3 region has 13 residues. The trim removed 1 base at V and 10 bases at J, leaving 4 bases unmatched. Germline CDR1 is MRHNA and CDR2 is SNTAGT. The CDR3 coding sequence is TGTGCCAGCAGTGACTGGCGCAGGGGGGAGCAGTTCTTC. Encoded protein: CASSDWRRGEQFF.

V gene TRBV6-1 combines with J gene TRBJ1-5, with D perhaps matching TRBD1 (5 bases). V was pared by 2 bases and J by 7 bases, with 15 bases between. The germline V gene encodes CDR1 MNHNS and CDR2 SASEGT. The CDR3 covers 15 residues. This chain's CDR3 is CASSELTAIRQPQHF. As DNA, the CDR3 is TGTGCCAGCAGTGAATTGACAGCCATCCGGCAGCCCCAGCATTTT.